The next 25 T cell receptor beta chains were all read from a single sample in a study of T cells in Graves' hyperthyroidism and ophthalmopathy (dated by TCRdb to between 2019 and 2020). The library was made by multiplex PCR. TCRdb names Illumina HiSeq 2000 as the instrument used. The TCR beta CDR3 regions were amplified from the RNA transcripts. The first round of RT-PCR for the TCR CDR3 was performed with the HTBI primer set and the Qiagen OneStep RT-PCR kit. TCRdb's own reprocessing of the public reads used fastp at Q25 and MiXCR and kept productive beta chains. One record per CDR3 amino acid sequence lists the most common genes and DNA. This sample gives 500,000 to 600,000 distinct CDR3 sequences in total; roughly 50% of them show up just once. The leading ten clones occupy 15% to 20% of the sample. Sequencing was performed on peripheral blood or thyroid tissue (not recorded which). The receptors shown here come from an adult woman with Graves' disease, either hyperthyroidism or ophthalmopathy (not recorded which).

This clonotype came up a few times. V and J are TRBV12-3 or TRBV12-4 and TRBJ1-2; 7 bases match TRBD1. This CDR3 has 14 residues. V trimming: 7 bases; J trimming: 5 bases; junction bases outside the gene matches: 10. Here the CDR3 reads CASTRQGEYYGYTF. CDR3 bases: TGTGCCAGCACGAGACAGGGAGAATATTATGGCTACACCTTC.

There are many counts of this clonotype. The chain has TRBV27 and TRBJ2-5; 7 nucleotides agree with TRBD1. V lost 3 bases and J lost 2; bases outside the gene matches: 15. The CDR3 totals 18 residues. Germline V CDR1 and CDR2: MNHEY, SMNVEV (reference sequence). CDR3: CASSFSPWTGKGQETQYF. The DNA of the CDR3 is TGTGCCAGCAGTTTCTCCCCTTGGACAGGAAAGGGGCAAGAGACCCAGTACTTC.

This clonotype came up many times. V usage is TRBV20-1 and J usage is TRBJ2-7, with 10 bases identical to TRBD2. Losses at the gene ends were 5 bases for V and 4 bases for J; bases not matched to a gene: 8. CDR1 DFQATT and CDR2 SNEGSKA come from the germline V gene (reference sequence). This CDR3 is built from 14 residues. The CDR3 reads CSAPPASGSYEQYF. For the CDR3, the DNA is TGCAGTGCTCCCCCAGCTAGCGGGAGTTACGAGCAGTACTTC.

Many counts were recorded for this clonotype. The chain recombines TRBV9 with TRBJ1-2, with 9 bases fitting TRBD1. J lost 5 bases, V lost 4 bases, and 6 bases had no gene match. Per germline, CDR1 SGDLS and CDR2 YYNGEE. This CDR3 is 14 amino acids long. This CDR3 reads CASSSPGQGYGYTF. CDR3 DNA sequence: TGTGCCAGCAGCTCGCCGGGACAGGGTTATGGCTACACCTTC.

The chain joins TRBV9 to TRBJ1-6; 7 positions match TRBD1. CDR1 is SGDLS, CDR2 YYNGEE, per germline. Trimming removed 4 bases from V and 6 bases from J; junction bases left unmatched: 7. The CDR3 is 15 amino acids. As DNA, the CDR3 is TGTGCCAGCAGCCCAGGGGGGAAGGGTAATTCACCCCTCCACTTT. Translated: CASSPGGKGNSPLHF.

This clonotype was counted at least ten times. The gene calls are TRBV4-2 and TRBJ2-7, with 12 bases fitting TRBD2. The CDR3 spans 17 residues. The J segment lost 4 bases and the V segment lost 0 bases, leaving 7 bases of the junction unmatched. Germline CDR1 reads LGHNA; CDR2 reads YNFKEQ. The CDR3 loop reads CASSQDPLTSGRYEQYF. The CDR3 DNA reads TGTGCCAGCAGCCAAGATCCCCTTACTAGCGGGAGGTACGAGCAGTACTTC.

The chain combines TRBV20-1 with TRBJ2-7; D is possibly TRBD1 (5 bases). Looked up from germline, CDR1 is DFQATT and CDR2 is SNEGSKA (reference sequence). V lost 5 bases and J lost 3, with 17 bases in between. This CDR3 is 14 amino acids long. The CDR3 sequence: CSAPPLGQYYEQYF. Written as DNA, the CDR3 is TGCAGTGCTCCTCCCCTGGGGCAGTACTACGAGCAGTACTTC.

This clonotype came up many times. The V gene is TRBV6-5, the J gene TRBJ1-1; 7 bases match TRBD1. This CDR3 has 14 residues. Germline V lookup: CDR1 MNHEY, CDR2 SVGAGI. The J segment lost 0 bases and the V segment lost 11 bases, leaving 9 bases of the junction unmatched. This CDR3 reads CACGRQGVNTEAFF. The CDR3 nucleotides are TGTGCCTGCGGAAGACAGGGTGTGAACACTGAAGCTTTCTTT.

This clonotype was recorded at least ten times. The CDR3 spells CATSPTTGTGELFF. The CDR3 DNA is TGTGCCACCAGCCCAACTACAGGGACCGGGGAGCTGTTTTTT. The rearrangement links TRBV24-1 to TRBJ2-2, with a possible D match to TRBD1 (6 bases). The V and J ends lost 7 bases and 5 bases respectively, with 13 bases between them. The CDR3 contains 14 residues. CDR1 and CDR2 (germline): KGHDR, SFDVKD.

This clonotype showed up many times. The V gene is TRBV7-2, the J gene TRBJ1-4; D gene uncertain. Germline V CDR1 and CDR2: SGHTA, FQGNSA. Deletions cut 0 bases from V and 8 bases from J, with 13 bases between. This CDR3 is built from 15 residues. The CDR3 bases are TGTGCCAGCAGCTTAGCCCAAGGCCTGGGCGAAAAACTGTTTTTT. It encodes CASSLAQGLGEKLFF. Variable domain in full (rest from reference TRBV7-2 and TRBJ1-4): GAGVSQSPSNKVTEKGKDVELRCDPISGHTALYWYRQSLGQGLEFLIYFQGNSAPDKSGLPSDRFSAERTGGSVSTLTIQRTQQEDSAVYLCASSLAQGLGEKLFFGSGTQLSVL.

The chain joins TRBV28 to TRBJ1-1; 9 bases fit TRBD1. Per the germline V gene, CDR1 is MDHEN and CDR2 is SYDVKM. The V gene end was trimmed by 4 bases and the J gene end by 8 bases; junction bases not matched to a gene: 11. This CDR3 comprises 15 residues. The CDR3 loop reads CASSSYGTGRSEAFF. Here the CDR3 DNA reads TGTGCCAGCAGTTCTTACGGGACAGGGCGTTCAGAAGCTTTCTTT.

This clonotype has at least ten counts. The V and J genes are TRBV20-1 and TRBJ1-2; no reliable D call. There are 10 residues in the CDR3. Germline-derived CDR1 and CDR2 are DFQATT and SNEGSKA (reference sequence). The CDR3 region is CRPMMGGYTF. The CDR3 coding sequence is TGCAGGCCTATGATGGGTGGCTACACCTTC.

This clonotype has ten or more counts. V usage is TRBV19 and J usage is TRBJ1-3; perhaps TRBD1 as D (5 bases). V gave up 6 bases and J gave up 0 bases, with 12 bases separating them. CDR1 and CDR2 from the germline V gene are LNHDA and SQIVND (reference sequence). CDR3 length: 15 amino acids. The DNA of the CDR3 is TGTGCCAGTAGGACCGGGGCTTTCTCTGGAAACACCATATATTTT. This gives the protein CASRTGAFSGNTIYF.

The table lists this clonotype with a few counts. The chain recombines TRBV7-9 with TRBJ2-1; a weak D match, TRBD1 (6 bases). Trimming shortened V by 5 bases and J by 0 bases, and 14 bases separated the two germline ends. Germline CDR1 reads SEHNR; CDR2 reads FQNEAQ (reference sequence). The CDR3 totals 16 residues. The CDR3 sequence is CASSTGHQSSYNEQFF. The CDR3 DNA sequence: TGTGCCAGCAGCACGGGACATCAGAGCTCCTACAATGAGCAGTTCTTC.

This clonotype was observed a few times. This may arise from a read error, as a much more abundant clone is one base away. This rearrangement joins TRBV2 to TRBJ1-4; D unresolved. CDR3 length: 13 amino acids. CDR1 is SNHLY, CDR2 FYNNEI, per germline. Trimming removed 5 bases from V and 3 bases from J, with 7 bases in between. The CDR3 loop is CASSRAANEKLFF. Here the CDR3 DNA reads TGTGCCAGCAGTAGGGCCGCTAATGAAAAACTGTTTTTT.

This clonotype came up many times. J is TRBJ1-1 and V is TRBV5-5, with D perhaps TRBD1 (6 bases). Deletions cut 4 bases from V and 1 base from J, with 11 bases between. The CDR3 is 14 residues long. CDR1 and CDR2 from the germline V gene are SGHKS and YYEKEE (reference sequence). The CDR3 is CASSREGGNTEAFF. DNA of the CDR3: TGTGCCAGCAGCCGGGAAGGGGGGAACACTGAAGCTTTCTTT.

In this sample, this clonotype turned up many times. This chain links TRBV25-1 with TRBJ1-1; D is undetermined. Germline V gene data show CDR1 as MGHDK and CDR2 as SYGVNS. V was cut by 4 bases and J by 6 bases, with 12 bases left in between. The CDR3 consists of 13 residues. The CDR3 loop is CASSGITVAEAFF. For the CDR3, the DNA is TGTGCCAGCAGTGGCATCACGGTCGCTGAAGCTTTCTTT.

This clonotype was counted at least ten times. The gene calls are TRBV19 and TRBJ1-5; 7 bases line up with TRBD1. The V gene's germline CDR1 is LNHDA and CDR2 SQIVND (reference sequence). CDR3 size: 16 residues. V lost 3 bases and J lost 6; bases outside the gene matches: 11. As DNA, the CDR3 is TGTGCCAGTAGTATCGCCGGGACAGCGCACCCTCAGCCCCAGCATTTT. It encodes CASSIAGTAHPQPQHF.

The rearrangement joins TRBV5-1 to TRBJ2-6; 10 bases align to TRBD1. The V and J ends lost 4 bases and 4 bases, in that order; junction bases with no gene match: 5. The germline gives CDR1 SGHRS, CDR2 YFSETQ. The CDR3 totals 16 residues. CDR3: CASSTGTGAGANVLTF. The CDR3 DNA reads as TGCGCCAGCAGCACCGGGACAGGGGCCGGGGCCAACGTCCTGACTTTC.

This rearrangement joins TRBV7-6 to TRBJ1-3; D is perhaps TRBD1 (6 bases). CDR3 length: 16 residues. In germline, CDR1 is SGHVS, CDR2 FNYEAQ. The germline V and J ends were trimmed by 6 bases and 2 bases, with 17 bases remaining between them. The CDR3 nucleotides read TGTGCCAGCAGGGCCCACAGGGTAATACCTGGAAACACCATATATTTT. This encodes CASRAHRVIPGNTIYF.

This clonotype has at least ten counts. This chain links TRBV6-5 with TRBJ2-7; 8 nucleotides match TRBD2. V lost 4 bases to trimming and J lost 2 bases; unmatched junction nucleotides: 10. In germline, CDR1 is MNHEY, CDR2 SVGAGI. There are 16 residues in the CDR3. DNA of the CDR3: TGTGCCAGCAGTTCCCCACGGAATAGCGGGACCTACGAGCAGTACTTC. Encoded protein: CASSSPRNSGTYEQYF.

The CDR3 DNA reads TGTGCCAGCAGTTACTCTAGGGAAACCTACGAGCAGTACTTC. Translated, it gives CASSYSRETYEQYF. The rearrangement links TRBV6-5 to TRBJ2-7, with no clear D. The CDR3 runs to 14 residues. Trimming took 0 bases from V and 2 from J, leaving 8 bases between them. Germline V gene sequence: CDR1 MNHEY, CDR2 SVGAGI.

The V call is TRBV29-1, the J call TRBJ2-6; D unclear. The CDR3 is 12 residues long. In germline, CDR1 is SQVTM, CDR2 ANQGSEA. V was clipped by 8 bases and J by 1 base, with 6 bases between them. CDR3 nucleotides: TGCAGCCCGAGTTCTGGGGCCAACGTCCTGACTTTC. Encoded protein: CSPSSGANVLTF.

In its sample, this clonotype was seen many times. This sequence joins TRBV4-2 and TRBJ1-1; perhaps TRBD1 as D (5 bases). The CDR3 length is 15 residues. Trimming removed 1 base at V and 5 bases at J, with 14 bases between. Germline CDR1 reads LGHNA; CDR2 reads YNFKEQ. CDR3 loop: CASSQARGANTEAFF. The CDR3 region has the DNA TGTGCCAGCAGCCAAGCGAGGGGCGCGAATACTGAAGCTTTCTTT.

The rearrangement joins TRBV7-3 to TRBJ1-2; D is possibly TRBD1 (5 bases). The germline gives CDR1 SGHTA, CDR2 FQGTGA. Trimming took 5 bases from V and 10 from J, leaving 14 bases between them. This CDR3 spans 12 amino acids. For the CDR3, the DNA is TGTGCCAGCAGCCCCCAGGGCAGTGCCTACACCTTC. Its protein product is CASSPQGSAYTF.